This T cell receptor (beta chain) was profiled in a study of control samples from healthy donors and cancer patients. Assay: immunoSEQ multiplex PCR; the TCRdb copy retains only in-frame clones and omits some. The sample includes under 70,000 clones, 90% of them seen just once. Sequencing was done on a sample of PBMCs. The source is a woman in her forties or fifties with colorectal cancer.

The CDR3 protein is CASSEIKGSGYTF. The CDR3 DNA is TGTGCCAGCAGTGAAATTAAGGGATCCGGCTACACCTTC. The chain employs TRBV2 and TRBJ1-2; no definite D call. CDR1 is SNHLY and CDR2 is FYNNEI in the germline V gene. V was shortened by 2 bases and J by 8 bases, with 12 bases between the two germline ends. The CDR3 consists of 13 residues.